The 10 T cell receptor beta chains below all came from one sample that was sequenced in a study of CD8+ T cells in alopecia areata. Once RNA had been extracted, it was reverse transcribed into cDNA to act as the sequencing template. Sequenced by immunoSEQ multiplex PCR; TCRdb stores in-frame clones only, minus some. The table lists 210,000 or so clones, approximately 65% of them singletons. Specified treatment: oral pan-JAK inhibitor, 5-10 mg twice daily. The specimen was CD4+ T cells sorted from blood, collected at week 44, from a patient treated with tofacitinib. All receptors derive from a human donor with alopecia areata.

This chain's CDR3 is CASSLRGAFTEAFF. DNA of the CDR3: TGTGCCAGCAGTTTGAGGGGGGCGTTTACTGAAGCTTTCTTT. This rearrangement joins TRBV27 to TRBJ1-1; D is possibly TRBD1 (6 bases). The CDR3 extends over 14 amino acids. V gave up 3 bases and J gave up 5 bases, with 13 bases separating them. Germline lookup yields CDR1 MNHEY and CDR2 SMNVEV (reference sequence).

This chain uses TRBV25-1 with TRBJ2-5; 8 bases agree with TRBD2. From germline, CDR1 is MGHDK and CDR2 SYGVNS. The V gene end was trimmed by 4 bases and the J gene end by 5 bases; junction bases not matched to a gene: 6. The CDR3 runs to 14 residues. This CDR3 is CASSGTSPRETQYF. The DNA of the CDR3 is TGTGCCAGCAGTGGGACTAGCCCACGGGAGACCCAGTACTTC.

This sequence joins TRBV28 and TRBJ2-7; unclear D gene. Looked up from germline, CDR1 is MDHEN and CDR2 is SYDVKM. The V gene lost 3 bases and the J gene lost 3 bases, with 3 bases spanning the gap. This CDR3 is built from 11 residues. CDR3 residues: CASSFRYEQYF. As DNA, the CDR3 is TGTGCCAGCAGTTTCCGCTACGAGCAGTACTTC.

In its sample, this clone was seen once. The rearrangement links TRBV15 to TRBJ1-2, with 7 bases identical to TRBD1. V was pared by 2 bases and J by 7 bases, with 10 bases of the junction left unmatched. The CDR3 sequence is 15 residues long. Germline CDR1 and CDR2: LNHNV and YYDKDF (reference sequence). For the CDR3, the DNA is TGTGCCACCAGCAGAACCGACAGGGAAGTGAGTGGCTACACCTTC. Its translation: CATSRTDREVSGYTF.

CDR3 in amino acids: CASSVRGNQPQHF. CDR3 nucleotides: TGTGCCAGCAGCGTCAGGGGCAATCAGCCCCAGCATTTT. This sequence joins TRBV11-2 and TRBJ1-5; possible D gene TRBD1, 5 bases. V dropped 5 bases and J dropped 2 bases, with 7 bases sitting between them. There are 13 residues in the CDR3. Germline-derived CDR1 and CDR2 are SGHAT and FQNNGV.

The chain employs TRBV5-1 and TRBJ2-6; possibly TRBD2 for D (6 bases). V gave up 0 bases and J gave up 2 bases, with 15 bases separating them. In germline, CDR1 is SGHRS, CDR2 YFSETQ. The CDR3 length is 18 residues. CDR3 in DNA: TGCGCCAGCAGCTTGGCCGGGGGACGGCTCACTGGGGCCAACGTCCTGACTTTC. Protein: CASSLAGGRLTGANVLTF.

This clone occurred once. This chain joins TRBV7-8 and TRBJ2-5; D unresolved. Deletions cut 8 bases from V and 1 base from J, with 5 bases between. The germline CDR1 and CDR2 sequences are SGHVS and FQNEAQ. The CDR3 is 11 amino acids. CDR3 in DNA: TGTGCCAGCCTCGGCCAAGAGACCCAGTACTTC. Translation: CASLGQETQYF.

This clone was seen only once. The chain has TRBV29-1 and TRBJ2-7; no firm D call. The J call may be in error: the DNA end matches TRBJ2-5 better. This CDR3 is 11 amino acids long. Germline V gene sequence: CDR1 SQVTM, CDR2 ANQGSEA. The DNA of the CDR3 is TGCAGCGTTGGGACCTTGGAGACCCAGTACTTC. Translating it yields CSVGTLETQYF.

The chain links TRBV30 to TRBJ2-2; D possibly corresponds to TRBD2 (7 bases). Trimming shortened V by 0 bases and J by 9 bases, and 20 bases separated the two germline ends. Germline V gene sequence: CDR1 GTSNPN, CDR2 SVGIG (reference sequence). The length of the CDR3 is 16 residues. The CDR3 DNA is TGTGCCTGGAGTGTACCCCTCAGGGGCGGGGGCCGGGAGCTGTTTTTT. It translates to CAWSVPLRGGGRELFF.

The chain combines TRBV30 with TRBJ2-5; 8 bases are a match to TRBD1. The V segment lost 4 bases and the J segment 6 bases; nucleotides outside the gene matches: 7. The CDR3 is made up of 13 amino acids. Germline lookup yields CDR1 GTSNPN and CDR2 SVGIG (reference sequence). CDR3 amino acids: CAWIPTGEKTQYF. The CDR3 nucleotides are TGTGCCTGGATTCCGACAGGGGAGAAGACCCAGTACTTC.